The source of this TCR beta chain is a study of control samples from healthy donors and cancer patients. V gave up 7 bases and J gave up 10 bases; unmatched junction bases: 9. The length of the CDR3 is 14 residues. Germline CDR1 is MNHEY and CDR2 is SVGAGI. Sequenced by immunoSEQ multiplex PCR; TCRdb stores in-frame clones only, minus some. The repertoire holds 60,000 to 95,000 clones, with approximately 91% as singletons. This TCR came from a woman in her fifties or sixties with colorectal cancer. Sequencing input: PBMCs. The gene calls are TRBV6-5 and TRBJ1-6; 8 nucleotides agree with TRBD1. CDR3 sequence reads: CASTLSGGSSPLHF. The CDR3 DNA sequence: TGTGCCAGCACTCTCTCAGGGGGCAGCTCACCCCTCCACTTT.